The next 18 T cell receptor beta chains were all read from a single sample in a study of blood T cells in healthy people across ages. Through a sample-barcoded 5' primer and a J-beta primer mix, a second PCR was run for roughly 7 to 11 cycles. TCRdb redid the calling of the 5' RACE reads with MiXCR, one entry per CDR3 protein. Found here are some 890,000 distinct CDR3 sequences, roughly 28% of them singletons; the top ten hold more than 8.5%. These data were likewise used in another study, on T cells of mothers and their children.

The sequencing input was blood. The source is a woman aged 40-49 years in good health.

This clonotype turned up a few times. The chain couples TRBV6-4 to TRBJ2-3; TRBD2 matches at 9 bases. Germline trimming cut 4 bases from V and 4 bases from J; bases unmatched to any gene: 3. The CDR3 runs to 14 residues. Germline V gives CDR1 MRHNA, CDR2 SNTAGT. CDR3 region: CASSVLAGADTQYF. The CDR3, as DNA: TGTGCCAGCAGTGTTTTAGCGGGAGCAGATACGCAGTATTTT.

The chain has TRBV14 and TRBJ2-1, with 8 nucleotides matching TRBD1. V lost 0 bases to trimming and J lost 15 bases; unmatched junction nucleotides: 7. This CDR3 spans 13 amino acids. Germline CDR1 reads SGHDN; CDR2 reads FVKESK. DNA for the CDR3: TGTGCCAGCAGCCAAGATCTCCAGGGGGCTGGGTTCTTC. Translating gives CASSQDLQGAGFF.

The table lists this clonotype with a few counts. The chain carries TRBV7-3 and TRBJ2-3; D may be TRBD1 (5 bases). This CDR3 region has 17 residues. Trimming shortened V by 2 bases and J by 6 bases, and 21 bases separated the two germline ends. CDR1 is SGHTA and CDR2 is FQGTGA in the germline V gene. The CDR3 bases are TGTGCCAGCAGCTTAGGGCAGGGTTTTAGGCTCGCCGATACGCAGTATTTT. Translated: CASSLGQGFRLADTQYF.

This clonotype was detected once. The chain joins TRBV7-8 to TRBJ2-2, with 9 bases identical to TRBD1. CDR1 is SGHVS and CDR2 is FQNEAQ in the germline V gene. The CDR3 loop spans 15 amino acids. The ends lost 7 bases at V and 1 base at J; junction bases unmatched: 4. In DNA form, the CDR3 reads TGTGCCAGCACCCGGACAGGGGTGAACACCGGGGAGCTGTTTTTT. It yields the protein CASTRTGVNTGELFF.

This clonotype was seen many times. The chain joins TRBV20-1 to TRBJ2-7; D may be TRBD2 (6 bases). This CDR3 has 14 residues. Germline V lookup: CDR1 DFQATT, CDR2 SNEGSKA (reference sequence). Trimming took 3 bases from V and 0 from J, leaving 12 bases between them. CDR3 sequence (DNA): TGCAGTGCTAGTTACGGGGGTTACTCCTACGAGCAGTACTTC. The encoded protein is CSASYGGYSYEQYF.

On this clonotype itself: A single base separates this from a much larger clone, so it may be a read error. V is TRBV7-9 and J is TRBJ2-1; TRBD2 is a possible D gene (6 bases). Germline V lookup: CDR1 SEHNR, CDR2 FQNEAQ (reference sequence). V lost 8 bases and J 0 bases, leaving 17 bases between the germline ends. This CDR3 is built from 16 residues. In DNA, the CDR3 is TGTGCCAGCGGCTCCAGGGACTTTAGCTCCTACAATGAGCAGTTCTTC. It yields the protein CASGSRDFSSYNEQFF.

This clonotype has just a few counts. This could be a read error, since a much larger clone is one nucleotide away. CDR3 DNA: TGCAGGGCTAGAGGGACGGGACATCAGTACTTC. The encoded protein is CRARGTGHQYF. V gene TRBV20-1 combines with J gene TRBJ2-5, with a weak D call TRBD1 (6 bases). The CDR3 extends over 11 amino acids. CDR1 DFQATT and CDR2 SNEGSKA come from the germline V gene (reference sequence).

This clonotype was seen only a few times. The gene calls are TRBV9 and TRBJ1-2; 12 nucleotides agree with TRBD1. The trim removed 0 bases at V and 7 bases at J, leaving 7 bases unmatched. The CDR3 spans 16 residues. Germline V gene sequence: CDR1 SGDLS, CDR2 YYNGEE. CDR3 in DNA: TGTGCCAGCAGCGTAGGCCCCCCGGGACAGGGGGCTGGCTACACCTTC. This codes for CASSVGPPGQGAGYTF.

This clonotype was seen ten or more times. The chain couples TRBV4-3 to TRBJ2-4; D perhaps matches TRBD2 (6 bases). The germline CDR1 and CDR2 sequences are LGHNA and YSLEER. This CDR3 contains 16 residues. The V and J ends lost 0 bases and 4 bases respectively, with 13 bases between them. For the CDR3, the DNA is TGCGCCAGCAGCCAAGATCCGGCGGGGCCTAAAAACATTCAGTACTTC. The encoded protein is CASSQDPAGPKNIQYF.

A few counts support this clonotype. The chain recombines TRBV12-3 or TRBV12-4 with TRBJ1-1, with D perhaps TRBD1 (6 bases). Trimming pared 2 bases from V and 6 bases from J, leaving 13 bases between. The CDR3 sequence is 14 residues long. DNA of the CDR3: TGTGCCAGCAGTTTAAGGGGGAGGGGGTCTGAAGCTTTCTTT. It specifies CASSLRGRGSEAFF.

The V call is TRBV6-5, the J call TRBJ1-1; D is undetermined. Germline V lookup: CDR1 MNHEY, CDR2 SVGAGI. Trimming took 2 bases from V and 6 from J, leaving 10 bases between them. There are 13 residues in the CDR3. Written as DNA, the CDR3 is TGTGCCAGCAGTTACGGATCGGGGTCTGAAGCTTTCTTT. Translated: CASSYGSGSEAFF.

In its sample, this clonotype was seen many times. The chain is built from TRBV5-8 and TRBJ2-1; D remains unclear. CDR1 and CDR2 (germline): SGHTS, YDEGEE. V lost 4 bases, J lost 5 bases, and 7 bases lay in between. The CDR3 covers 12 residues. The CDR3 protein is CASSRYNNEQFF. The CDR3 DNA reads TGTGCCAGCAGCCGATATAACAATGAGCAGTTCTTC.

The CDR3 is CASSAQPTGGQYF. DNA for the CDR3: TGTGCCAGCAGTGCCCAACCGACAGGGGGGCAGTACTTC. The chain is built from TRBV12-3 or TRBV12-4 and TRBJ2-7; TRBD1 matches at 9 bases. J lost 9 bases, V lost 5 bases, and 8 bases had no gene match. The CDR3 runs 13 residues.

This clonotype was recorded many times. V is TRBV29-1 and J is TRBJ1-2, with TRBD1 identical over 7 bases. J was trimmed by 2 bases and V by 4 bases; bases with no gene match: 1. This CDR3 has 12 amino acids. Per the germline V gene, CDR1 is SQVTM and CDR2 is ANQGSEA. The CDR3 DNA reads as TGCAGCGTTGGAGGGGGCAACTATGGCTACACCTTC. Translation: CSVGGGNYGYTF.

There are many counts of this clonotype. The chain uses TRBV4-3 and TRBJ2-7, with D perhaps TRBD2 (6 bases). CDR1 and CDR2 from the germline V gene are LGHNA and YSLEER. The CDR3 is made up of 14 amino acids. Trimming shortened V by 1 base and J by 5 bases, and 12 bases separated the two germline ends. The CDR3 nucleotides read TGCGCCAGCAGCCAAGCCCCCGGAGGGGACGAGCAGTACTTC. Translated: CASSQAPGGDEQYF.

The J gene is TRBJ1-6, the V gene TRBV3-1, with 7 nucleotides matching TRBD1. The V and J ends lost 4 bases and 7 bases, in that order; junction bases with no gene match: 10. Germline V gene data show CDR1 as LGHDT and CDR2 as YNNKEL (reference sequence). The CDR3 loop spans 16 amino acids. The CDR3 DNA sequence: TGTGCCAGCAGCCGACGGGACAGCGGGGGGAATTCACCCCTCCACTTT. Translated, it gives CASSRRDSGGNSPLHF. The variable domain in full, completed from reference TRBV3-1 and TRBJ1-6, reads DTAVSQTPKYLVTQMGNDKSIKCEQNLGHDTMYWYKQDSKKFLKIMFSYNNKELIINETVPNRFSPKSPDKAHLNLHINSLELGDSAVYFCASSRRDSGGNSPLHFGNGTRLTVT.

This clonotype was detected only once. The V and J genes are TRBV20-1 and TRBJ1-1, with D perhaps matching TRBD1 (6 bases). CDR1 and CDR2 from the germline V gene are DFQATT and SNEGSKA (reference sequence). The CDR3 extends over 15 amino acids. Trimming stripped 3 bases from V and 0 bases from J, with 14 bases between. The CDR3 loop reads CSARIPTGVNTEAFF. The DNA of the CDR3 is TGCAGTGCTAGGATTCCGACAGGAGTGAACACTGAAGCTTTCTTT.

This clonotype has only a few counts. The chain recombines TRBV7-9 with TRBJ1-4; no reliable D call. The V gene lost 2 bases and the J gene lost 5 bases, with 9 bases spanning the gap. Germline V gene lookup returns CDR1 SEHNR and CDR2 FQNEAQ (reference sequence). The CDR3 is 14 amino acids. The CDR3 region is CASSLLAGNEKLFF. The CDR3 DNA sequence: TGTGCCAGCAGCTTATTGGCCGGGAATGAAAAACTGTTTTTT.